Listed below are T cell receptor beta chains from one sample, sequenced in a study of CD8 T cells in Susac syndrome. TCRdb independently ran MiXCR on the immunoSEQ multiplex PCR reads; one entry per CDR3 protein. The sample lists over 150,000 distinct CDR3 sequences, roughly 94% seen once, with more than 0.08% in the top ten. The source material was CD4+ T cells from PBMCs. The source of these receptors is a human donor with Susac syndrome. Each CDR3 is given with its conserved first and last residue. A D gene is named only where the DNA matches it firmly.

>NA|TRBV10-3
CAISESRTFGTEAFF
>TRBD2|TRBV28
CASSLFSLAGHLREQYF
>NA|TRBV3-1
CASSGASTNEKLFF
>TRBD1|TRBV2
CASSGGTGRTGRQGTQYF
>NA|TRBV30
CAWINREAGELFF
>NA|TRBV2
CASSQPGTPEVEQYF
>NA|TRBV6-2/TRBV6-3
CASSPQLSGQPQHF
>NA|TRBV9
CASSVDHNEQFF
>NA|TRBV20-1
CSARSLTVNTEAFF
>TRBD1|TRBV9
CASSATGVGNEQFF